This T cell receptor (beta chain) stems from a study of T cells in narcolepsy. This clone has more than one count but fewer than ten. Its antigen is still unknown. The method was immunoSEQ multiplex PCR; TCRdb's version includes in-frame clones alone and lacks a portion of them. Of tens of thousands of clones listed, approximately 85% are singletons. This CDR3 region has 17 residues. Germline CDR1 is SGHRS and CDR2 is YFSETQ. V was pared by 0 bases and J by 1 base, with 13 bases between. Overall study results and limits: Blood of same and different patients, but not healthy controls, reportedly held recurring autoreactive clonotypes.

The sequenced sample was CD45RA- memory CD4+ T cells from PBMCs. This sequence originates from a human donor with narcolepsy. The chain combines TRBV5-1 with TRBJ2-2, with no clear D. In nucleotides, the CDR3 is TGCGCCAGCAGCTTGGGGCTCGTGACAATGAACACCGGGGAGCTGTTTTTT. Translated: CASSLGLVTMNTGELFF.